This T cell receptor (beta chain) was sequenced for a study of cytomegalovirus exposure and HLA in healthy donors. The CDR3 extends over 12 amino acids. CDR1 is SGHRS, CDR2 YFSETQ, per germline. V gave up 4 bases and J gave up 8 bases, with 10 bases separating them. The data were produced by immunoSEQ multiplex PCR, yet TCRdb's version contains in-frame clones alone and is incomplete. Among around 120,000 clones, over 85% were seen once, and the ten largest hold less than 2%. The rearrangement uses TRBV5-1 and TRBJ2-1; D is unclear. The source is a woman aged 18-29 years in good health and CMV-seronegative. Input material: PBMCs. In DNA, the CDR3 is TGCGCCAGCAGCCTAAACTTCGATGAGCAGTTCTTC. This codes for CASSLNFDEQFF.